The source of this TCR beta chain is a study of T cell responses to AZD1222 COVID-19 vaccine. Findings and limits, study-wide: The repertoires were collected only after the peak T cell response. Most donors were white British and more were female, and clonal diversity was possibly underestimated. Vaccination with two AZD1222 doses was followed by a rise in Spike-specific TCR breadth and depth. Variant regions that are unmutated are reportedly the target of nearly half of spike-specific TCRs.

A remark on this clone: What it binds is not known.

Trimming removed 0 bases from V and 3 bases from J, with 12 bases in between. The V gene's germline CDR1 is LNHNV and CDR2 YYDKDF (reference sequence). The CDR3 contains 15 residues. TCRdb's table, derived via immunoSEQ multiplex PCR, lists solely in-frame clones and lacks some. The sample lists 90,000 to 95,000 clones; roughly 90% were seen once. This TCR was recovered from an adult in good health. The sample was peripheral blood, taken on day 0 of AZD1222 vaccination. The chain joins TRBV15 to TRBJ2-7, with a possible D match to TRBD1 (6 bases). CDR3 in amino acids: CATSRDPGGGYEQYF. CDR3 DNA: TGTGCCACCAGCAGAGATCCTGGGGGCGGCTACGAGCAGTACTTC.